Each of the 18 T cell receptor beta chains below was sequenced from the same sample in a study of blood T cell repertoires in COVID-19. Method: immunoSEQ multiplex PCR; TCRdb's copy keeps in-frame clones and lacks some. The table shows tens of thousands of clones, with less than 85% occurring only once. Material: peripheral blood. Every receptor here comes from a woman aged 45-65 years with active or convalescent COVID-19.

This chain uses TRBV28 with TRBJ2-7; D remains unclear. V was cut by 8 bases and J by 3 bases, with 11 bases left in between. There are 12 residues in the CDR3. Germline values: CDR1 MDHEN, CDR2 SYDVKM. In DNA form, the CDR3 reads TGTGCCAGCGGTAGCCCATTCTACGAGCAGTACTTC. Its translation: CASGSPFYEQYF.

The chain joins TRBV28 to TRBJ1-1; the D is unclear. The germline gives CDR1 MDHEN, CDR2 SYDVKM. CDR3 length equals 12 residues. Trimming shortened V by 8 bases and J by 1 base, and 8 bases separated the two germline ends. CDR3 bases: TGTGCCAGCCTCGGTTGGAACACTGAAGCTTTCTTT. Amino acids: CASLGWNTEAFF.

The chain uses TRBV11-2 and TRBJ1-1; unclear D gene. V lost 1 base, J lost 6 bases, and 15 bases lay in between. Germline loops: CDR1 SGHAT, CDR2 FQNNGV. There are 15 residues in the CDR3. For the CDR3, the DNA is TGTGCCAGCAGCTTAGCATCGTCGCCCACTGCTGAAGCTTTCTTT. Protein: CASSLASSPTAEAFF.

The chain has TRBV28 and TRBJ2-5, with D possibly matching TRBD1 (5 bases). The CDR3 runs 13 residues. Germline V gene lookup returns CDR1 MDHEN and CDR2 SYDVKM. Trimming took off 3 bases at V and 4 bases at J, with 9 bases between the two ends. CDR3 loop: CASSFRARETQYF. CDR3 coding DNA: TGTGCCAGCAGTTTCAGGGCCCGAGAGACCCAGTACTTC.

V and J are TRBV5-1 and TRBJ1-2, with 7 bases aligning to TRBD1. Unmatched junction bases numbered 11, after V lost 4 bases and J lost 5 bases. The germline gives CDR1 SGHRS, CDR2 YFSETQ. The CDR3 length is 15 residues. The DNA for the CDR3 is TGCGCCAGCAGCCCTCAGGGGGACTTGGGGTATGGCTACACCTTC. Its translation is CASSPQGDLGYGYTF.

The chain carries TRBV19 and TRBJ1-1; 7 positions agree with TRBD1. The CDR3 has 14 residues. V was clipped by 5 bases and J by 0 bases; unmatched bases: 3. CDR1 is LNHDA, CDR2 SQIVND, per germline (reference sequence). The CDR3 DNA follows: TGTGCCAGTAGTTACGACAGGGTGAACACTGAAGCTTTCTTT. Its protein is CASSYDRVNTEAFF. Complete variable domain (other parts from reference TRBV19 and TRBJ1-1): DGGITQSPKYLFRKEGQNVTLSCEQNLNHDAMYWYRQDPGQGLRLIYYSQIVNDFQKGDIAEGYSVSREKKESFPLTVTSAQKNPTAFYLCASSYDRVNTEAFFGQGTRLTVV.

The CDR3 spells CASSYPEGAGIYEQYF. As DNA, the CDR3 is TGTGCCAGCAGTTACCCCGAGGGGGCGGGAATTTACGAGCAGTACTTC. The J gene is TRBJ2-7, the V gene TRBV6-2 or TRBV6-3, with D maybe TRBD1 (7 bases). CDR1 is MNHEY, CDR2 SVGEGT, per germline. Trimming took off 2 bases at V and 4 bases at J, with 18 bases between the two ends. This CDR3 contains 16 residues.

This clone was detected a few times. The CDR3 here is CAWSVEGITGELFF. The CDR3 DNA follows: TGTGCCTGGAGTGTGGAGGGAATCACCGGGGAGCTGTTTTTT. The chain combines TRBV30 with TRBJ2-2, with D perhaps matching TRBD2 (6 bases). In germline, CDR1 is GTSNPN, CDR2 SVGIG (reference sequence). The CDR3 length is 14 residues. The V end lost 0 bases, the J end lost 4 bases, and 9 bases lay between the germline ends.

V gene TRBV19 combines with J gene TRBJ1-1, with 11 bases aligning to TRBD1. CDR1 and CDR2 from the germline V gene are LNHDA and SQIVND (reference sequence). This CDR3 comprises 16 residues. The V segment lost 4 bases and the J segment 3 bases; nucleotides outside the gene matches: 7. In nucleotides, the CDR3 is TGTGCCAGTAGTACCCTAGGACAGGGGGCGGACACTGAAGCTTTCTTT. Protein: CASSTLGQGADTEAFF.

This chain links TRBV5-4 with TRBJ1-1; D unresolved. Trimming stripped 2 bases from V and 3 bases from J, with 11 bases between. CDR1 is SGHNT and CDR2 is YYREEE in the germline V gene (reference sequence). The CDR3 runs 14 residues. Here the CDR3 DNA reads TGTGCCAGCAGCTTTTGGAATCGGGACACTGAAGCTTTCTTT. It encodes CASSFWNRDTEAFF.

The chain uses TRBV28 and TRBJ2-1; weak D call: TRBD2 (7 bases). CDR3 length: 15 amino acids. Germline CDR1 reads MDHEN; CDR2 reads SYDVKM. Trimming pared 3 bases from V and 5 bases from J, leaving 14 bases between. CDR3 residues: CASSFRGRAHNEQFF. DNA for the CDR3: TGTGCCAGCAGTTTTAGGGGGAGGGCCCACAATGAGCAGTTCTTC.

Written as DNA, the CDR3 is TGTGCCAGCAGCCCATTGACTAGCGCCTCCTACGAGCAGTACTTC. Translated, it gives CASSPLTSASYEQYF. The chain carries TRBV7-9 and TRBJ2-7, with 8 bases lining up with TRBD2. V dropped 5 bases and J dropped 0; count of bases not matched to a gene: 6. CDR3 length equals 15 residues. Germline lookup yields CDR1 SEHNR and CDR2 FQNEAQ (reference sequence).

The chain employs TRBV27 and TRBJ2-1; D unclear. CDR3 size: 13 residues. Germline V CDR1 and CDR2: MNHEY, SMNVEV (reference sequence). The V and J ends lost 4 bases and 5 bases respectively, with 9 bases between them. The CDR3 DNA is TGTGCCAGCAGTTCCTTATCTCACAATGAGCAGTTCTTC. It specifies CASSSLSHNEQFF.

The rearrangement links TRBV5-4 to TRBJ2-1; D possibly corresponds to TRBD2 (5 bases). The germline V and J ends were trimmed by 5 bases and 7 bases, with 19 bases remaining between them. The CDR3 is 15 amino acids. CDR1 is SGHNT and CDR2 is YYREEE in the germline V gene (reference sequence). The CDR3 spells CASSLSGLARNEQFF. CDR3 nucleotides: TGTGCCAGCAGTTTAAGCGGATTAGCTCGTAATGAGCAGTTCTTC.

This clone came up once. The chain links TRBV24-1 to TRBJ2-1; perhaps TRBD2 as D (7 bases). V gave up 4 bases and J gave up 4 bases, with 25 bases separating them. The CDR3 sequence is 19 residues long. Germline V CDR1 and CDR2: KGHDR, SFDVKD. CDR3 amino acids: CATSERAGVAGPRYNEQFF. CDR3 nucleotides: TGTGCCACCAGTGAACGCGCAGGGGTAGCGGGTCCGAGGTACAATGAGCAGTTCTTC.

A remark on this clone: Distinct nucleotide sequences in the sample also encode this CDR3. The genes are TRBV18 and TRBJ2-5; 8 bases fit TRBD1. Germline assignment: CDR1 KGHSH and CDR2 LQKENI. This CDR3 is 13 amino acids long. The J segment lost 2 bases and the V segment lost 6 bases, leaving 2 bases of the junction unmatched. CDR3 sequence: CASSWDRQETQYF. The CDR3, as DNA: TGTGCCAGCTCCTGGGACAGGCAAGAGACCCAGTACTTC.

The rearrangement joins TRBV18 to TRBJ2-6; D perhaps matches TRBD1 (5 bases). Germline loops: CDR1 KGHSH, CDR2 LQKENI. The CDR3 is 17 amino acids. The V gene lost 1 base and the J gene lost 2 bases, with 12 bases spanning the gap. CDR3 DNA sequence: TGTGCCAGCTCACCACGGGCGAAGGGGACTGGGGCCAACGTCCTGACTTTC. As protein: CASSPRAKGTGANVLTF.

CDR3 residues: CASSKEHGSYEQYF. CDR3 DNA sequence: TGTGCCAGCAGCAAAGAACATGGCTCTTACGAGCAGTACTTC. The V call is TRBV5-4, the J call TRBJ2-7; D unresolved. This CDR3 has 14 residues. Trimming cost V 4 bases and J 4 bases, with 15 bases left between them. In germline, CDR1 is SGHNT, CDR2 YYREEE (reference sequence).